Shown below are 30 T cell receptor beta chains from a single sample sequenced in a study of cytomegalovirus exposure and HLA in healthy donors (TCRdb year 2017). Library generation was performed with the immunoSEQ multiplex PCR assay. A mixture of 60 forward primers for TCR Vbeta segments and 13 reverse primers for TCR Jbeta segments was used in the multiplex PCR. TCRdb obtained this table from immuneACCESS and retained in-frame rearrangements with V and J assigned. These tables miss some clones; where compared with another copy, unresolved V genes account for less than half of the shortfall, and the remainder is unexplained. The table for this sample shows 65,000 to 85,000 clones. The ten largest clones capture less than 2% of the sample. Sequencing was done on a sample of PBMCs. The receptors shown here come from a woman aged 30 to 39 in good health and CMV-seronegative.

V gene TRBV18 combines with J gene TRBJ1-2, with 7 bases fitting TRBD1. The CDR3 consists of 14 residues. Trimming cost V 3 bases and J 2 bases; bases outside gene matches: 3. Germline-derived CDR1 and CDR2 are KGHSH and LQKENI. CDR3 bases: TGTGCCAGCTCACCGGACAGGACAAACTATGGCTACACCTTC. Amino acids: CASSPDRTNYGYTF.

The CDR3 here is CASSRPGQGEDEQYF. The CDR3 DNA follows: TGTGCCAGCAGCCGACCGGGACAGGGAGAGGACGAGCAGTACTTC. The V gene is TRBV14, the J gene TRBJ2-7; 9 bases agree with TRBD1. Germline assignment: CDR1 SGHDN and CDR2 FVKESK. This CDR3 comprises 15 residues. After removal of 4 bases from V and 5 bases from J, the junction contained 9 bases not matched to a gene.

The chain carries TRBV4-1 and TRBJ2-7, with 8 bases aligning to TRBD1. Germline V gene lookup returns CDR1 MGHRA and CDR2 YSYEKL. The V gene end was trimmed by 4 bases and the J gene end by 2 bases; junction bases not matched to a gene: 7. This CDR3 region has 15 residues. The CDR3 spells CASSPDRGATYEQYF. DNA of the CDR3: TGCGCCAGCAGCCCCGACAGGGGAGCAACCTACGAGCAGTACTTC.

V usage is TRBV4-2 and J usage is TRBJ1-4, with 8 bases aligning to TRBD1. The germline V gene encodes CDR1 LGHNA and CDR2 YNFKEQ. V was pared by 0 bases and J by 7 bases, with 7 bases of the junction left unmatched. The CDR3 has 16 residues. The CDR3 region has the DNA TGTGCCAGCAGCCAAGAGGGGACAGGCTTAGGTGAAAAACTGTTTTTT. Protein product: CASSQEGTGLGEKLFF.

The V gene is TRBV4-2, the J gene TRBJ2-3; 12 bases line up with TRBD2. Germline CDR1 is LGHNA and CDR2 is YNFKEQ. The CDR3 covers 18 residues. J lost 4 bases, V lost 0 bases, and 8 bases had no gene match. CDR3 amino acids: CASSQESSGGAPPDTQYF. DNA for the CDR3: TGTGCCAGCAGCCAAGAATCTAGCGGGGGGGCTCCCCCAGATACGCAGTATTTT.

Here the CDR3 reads CASSQDRRRGNTGELFF. CDR3 coding DNA: TGCGCCAGCAGCCAAGACCGGAGGAGGGGGAACACCGGGGAGCTGTTTTTT. The chain recombines TRBV4-1 with TRBJ2-2; possible D gene TRBD2, 6 bases. This CDR3 comprises 17 residues. Trimming removed 0 bases from V and 1 base from J, with 12 bases in between. Germline V gene lookup returns CDR1 MGHRA and CDR2 YSYEKL.

The chain combines TRBV4-1 with TRBJ2-1; D is ambiguous. Trimming stripped 5 bases from V and 10 bases from J, with 9 bases between. The CDR3 is 11 amino acids. The germline V gene encodes CDR1 MGHRA and CDR2 YSYEKL. CDR3 nucleotides: TGCGCCAGCAGCGAAGGGCGGGAGCAGTTCTTC. The encoded protein is CASSEGREQFF.

The gene calls are TRBV9 and TRBJ2-2; D ambiguous. There are 15 residues in the CDR3. Germline CDR1 reads SGDLS; CDR2 reads YYNGEE. The germline V and J ends were trimmed by 0 bases and 3 bases, with 9 bases remaining between them. CDR3 bases: TGTGCCAGCAGCGTAGGCAGGCCGGACACCGGGGAGCTGTTTTTT. Translation: CASSVGRPDTGELFF.

The V and J genes are TRBV25-1 and TRBJ1-5; 8 positions agree with TRBD1. The trim removed 5 bases at V and 0 bases at J, leaving 6 bases unmatched. The CDR3 covers 16 residues. CDR1 MGHDK and CDR2 SYGVNS come from the germline V gene. CDR3 coding DNA: TGTGCCAGCAGTCGGACAGGGTTTGGTAGCAATCAGCCCCAGCATTTT. Translating it yields CASSRTGFGSNQPQHF. The entire variable domain, with the rest obtained from reference TRBV25-1 and TRBJ1-5, is as follows: EADIYQTPRYLVIGTGKKITLECSQTMGHDKMYWYQQDPGMELHLIHYSYGVNSTEKGDLSSESTVSRIRTEHFPLTLESARPSHTSQYLCASSRTGFGSNQPQHFGDGTRLSIL.

This chain uses TRBV2 with TRBJ2-7; 12 bases fit TRBD2. The CDR3 loop spans 15 amino acids. After removal of 1 base from V and 3 bases from J, the junction contained 1 base not matched to a gene. The germline V gene encodes CDR1 SNHLY and CDR2 FYNNEI. The CDR3 spells CASSEGTSGIYEQYF. The CDR3 region has the DNA TGTGCCAGCAGTGAAGGGACTAGCGGGATCTACGAGCAGTACTTC.

The V gene is TRBV5-1, the J gene TRBJ1-1, with 8 bases aligning to TRBD1. CDR3 length: 18 residues. V was pared by 4 bases and J by 0 bases, with 14 bases of the junction left unmatched. The germline CDR1 and CDR2 sequences are SGHRS and YFSETQ. CDR3 sequence: CASSLYRTGLPMNTEAFF. The CDR3 nucleotides read TGCGCCAGCAGCCTCTATCGGACAGGGCTTCCCATGAACACTGAAGCTTTCTTT.

The chain couples TRBV5-1 to TRBJ2-5; a possible D gene is TRBD2 (5 bases). The CDR3 is 14 amino acids. Trimming took 1 base from V and 5 from J, leaving 12 bases between them. From germline, CDR1 is SGHRS and CDR2 YFSETQ. The CDR3 DNA reads as TGCGCCAGCAGCTTGAGTTCTGGCGGGGAGACCCAGTACTTC. This codes for CASSLSSGGETQYF.

This chain links TRBV6-5 with TRBJ1-1, with D tentatively TRBD1 (6 bases). With 2 bases removed from V and 3 bases from J, the gap between germline ends came to 13 bases. Germline CDR1 and CDR2: MNHEY and SVGAGI. The CDR3 runs 15 residues. The CDR3 nucleotides are TGTGCCAGCAGTTACCGTTCACAGGGCGACACTGAAGCTTTCTTT. Its translation: CASSYRSQGDTEAFF.

The V call is TRBV4-1, the J call TRBJ2-5; TRBD2 matches at 11 bases. The trim removed 0 bases at V and 2 bases at J, leaving 11 bases unmatched. The CDR3 spans 19 residues. Germline V gives CDR1 MGHRA, CDR2 YSYEKL. This chain's CDR3 is CASSQETTSGESRQETQYF. In DNA, the CDR3 is TGCGCCAGCAGCCAAGAGACGACTAGCGGGGAGAGCCGTCAAGAGACCCAGTACTTC.

Here the CDR3 DNA reads TGTGCCAGCAGTTACTCCCCGGGGGGGGGAAACACTGAAGCTTTCTTT. Amino acid sequence: CASSYSPGGGNTEAFF. The chain uses TRBV6-5 and TRBJ1-1, with D maybe TRBD1 (5 bases). Germline V gene sequence: CDR1 MNHEY, CDR2 SVGAGI. The CDR3 extends over 16 amino acids. Trimming removed 0 bases from V and 2 bases from J, with 13 bases in between.

The chain carries TRBV9 and TRBJ2-1; 10 nucleotides line up with TRBD2. The CDR3 runs 15 residues. V lost 0 bases to trimming and J lost 3 bases; unmatched junction nucleotides: 0. CDR1 and CDR2 (germline): SGDLS, YYNGEE. The CDR3 nucleotides are TGTGCCAGCAGCGTAGGGACTAGCGGCTACAATGAGCAGTTCTTC. Residues: CASSVGTSGYNEQFF.

This chain uses TRBV27 with TRBJ2-2; a weak D match, TRBD1 (6 bases). Germline CDR1 is MNHEY and CDR2 is SMNVEV (reference sequence). The CDR3 has 16 residues. With 5 bases removed from V and 7 bases from J, the gap between germline ends came to 20 bases. CDR3: CASSDSRGYSGGELFF. The CDR3 bases are TGTGCCAGCAGTGACAGCAGGGGATACTCTGGCGGGGAGCTGTTTTTT.

J is TRBJ1-2 and V is TRBV27, with D perhaps matching TRBD1 (6 bases). Germline V gene lookup returns CDR1 MNHEY and CDR2 SMNVEV (reference sequence). The CDR3 contains 14 residues. Trimming pared 2 bases from V and 3 bases from J, leaving 10 bases between. CDR3 in amino acids: CASSLGPGDYGYTF. CDR3 DNA sequence: TGTGCCAGCAGTTTAGGTCCAGGGGACTATGGCTACACCTTC.

V usage is TRBV7-9 and J usage is TRBJ1-4, with 7 positions matching TRBD1. CDR1 is SEHNR and CDR2 is FQNEAQ in the germline V gene (reference sequence). The CDR3 length is 16 residues. Trimming at V came to 3 bases and at J to 0 bases, leaving 4 bases not matched to a gene. The CDR3 DNA is TGTGCCAGCAGCTTCGGGGACAGTCCAACTAATGAAAAACTGTTTTTT. Its translation: CASSFGDSPTNEKLFF.

The J gene is TRBJ2-7, the V gene TRBV14; D perhaps matches TRBD2 (6 bases). Germline V CDR1 and CDR2: SGHDN, FVKESK. The CDR3 has 14 residues. Between the trimmed V and J ends, which lost 0 bases and 3 bases, there was a span of 9 bases. The CDR3 spells CASSQERDGYEQYF. The DNA of the CDR3 is TGTGCCAGCAGCCAAGAGCGGGACGGCTACGAGCAGTACTTC.

This chain connects TRBV6-5 to TRBJ1-1; the D gene is possibly TRBD1 (5 bases). The CDR3 runs 15 residues. V lost 2 bases to trimming and J lost 1 base, with 11 bases between them. Germline lookup yields CDR1 MNHEY and CDR2 SVGAGI. CDR3 bases: TGTGCCAGCAGTTACCGGGGGACGGAGAACACTGAAGCTTTCTTT. This gives the protein CASSYRGTENTEAFF.

About this clone: An end of the junction differs from the germline gene, which may be a read error. The chain carries TRBV30 and TRBJ2-1, with D maybe TRBD1 (6 bases). The CDR3 totals 15 residues. CDR1 and CDR2 (germline): GTSNPN, SVGIG (reference sequence). In nucleotides, the CDR3 is TGTGCCGGGAGTTCGCAAGGGGGATCCTACAATGAGCAGTTCTTC. This sequence encodes CAGSSQGGSYNEQFF.

The chain uses TRBV9 and TRBJ2-7, with D possibly matching TRBD2 (6 bases). CDR3 length: 15 amino acids. CDR1 SGDLS and CDR2 YYNGEE come from the germline V gene. V was clipped by 0 bases and J by 0 bases, with 10 bases between them. CDR3 amino acids: CASSVGGGHSYEQYF. The CDR3 DNA reads as TGTGCCAGCAGCGTAGGGGGAGGCCACTCCTACGAGCAGTACTTC. Drawing the rest from reference TRBV9 and TRBJ2-7, the complete variable domain is DSGVTQTPKHLITATGQRVTLRCSPRSGDLSVYWYQQSLDQGLQFLIQYYNGEERAKGNILERFSAQQFPDLHSELNLSSLELGDSALYFCASSVGGGHSYEQYFGPGTRLTVT.

The chain employs TRBV15 and TRBJ2-7; 8 nucleotides align to TRBD2. The trim removed 7 bases at V and 3 bases at J, leaving 11 bases unmatched. The CDR3 has 15 residues. Looked up from germline, CDR1 is LNHNV and CDR2 is YYDKDF (reference sequence). Written as DNA, the CDR3 is TGTGCCACCACTGACGGGGGGGGAGGGGTCTACGAGCAGTACTTC. Protein sequence: CATTDGGGGVYEQYF.

The chain combines TRBV4-1 with TRBJ1-1, with D perhaps matching TRBD1 (6 bases). CDR1 and CDR2 (germline): MGHRA, YSYEKL. The CDR3 contains 16 residues. V was pared by 1 base and J by 3 bases, with 15 bases between. Written as DNA, the CDR3 is TGCGCCAGCAGCCAAGGGCAGGGGAAGGGGGACACTGAAGCTTTCTTT. Amino acid sequence: CASSQGQGKGDTEAFF.

The rearrangement uses TRBV19 and TRBJ1-5; 9 bases are a match to TRBD1. The V gene end was trimmed by 6 bases and the J gene end by 5 bases; junction bases not matched to a gene: 8. The CDR3 spans 15 residues. Germline lookup yields CDR1 LNHDA and CDR2 SQIVND (reference sequence). The CDR3 loop reads CASRWDRVMDQPQHF. The CDR3 DNA sequence: TGTGCCAGTAGATGGGACAGGGTAATGGATCAGCCCCAGCATTTT.

Note on this clone: Germline and junction disagree at one end, which may indicate a read error. V is TRBV6-5 and J is TRBJ2-5, with 8 nucleotides matching TRBD1. The CDR3 totals 14 residues. The germline V gene has CDR1 MNHEY and CDR2 SVGAGI. CDR3 coding DNA: TGTGCCAGCAGTTTACAGGGGGGAGGTGAGACTCAGTACTTC. Protein product: CASSLQGGGETQYF.

The V and J genes are TRBV9 and TRBJ1-1, with D unclear. Looked up from germline, CDR1 is SGDLS and CDR2 is YYNGEE. Deletions cut 4 bases from V and 6 bases from J, with 10 bases between. The CDR3 contains 12 residues. The CDR3 here is CASSPVGAEAFF. CDR3 bases: TGTGCCAGCAGCCCGGTTGGAGCTGAAGCTTTCTTT.

The chain's CDR3 is CASSLVGTGGRGEQYF. The CDR3 nucleotides read TGTGCCAGCAGCTTAGTGGGGACAGGGGGCCGAGGAGAGCAGTACTTC. The chain carries TRBV7-2 and TRBJ2-7; 12 bases are shared with TRBD1. The CDR3 runs to 16 residues. The germline CDR1 and CDR2 sequences are SGHTA and FQGNSA. J lost 7 bases, V lost 1 base, and 8 bases had no gene match.

In nucleotides, the CDR3 is TGTGCCAGTTTGGCCCGTCAGGGGCCAAATCAGCCCCAGCATTTT. It encodes CASLARQGPNQPQHF. This chain joins TRBV19 and TRBJ1-5; D is perhaps TRBD1 (6 bases). The germline V and J ends were trimmed by 8 bases and 4 bases, with 18 bases remaining between them. Germline loops: CDR1 LNHDA, CDR2 SQIVND (reference sequence). The CDR3 consists of 15 residues.